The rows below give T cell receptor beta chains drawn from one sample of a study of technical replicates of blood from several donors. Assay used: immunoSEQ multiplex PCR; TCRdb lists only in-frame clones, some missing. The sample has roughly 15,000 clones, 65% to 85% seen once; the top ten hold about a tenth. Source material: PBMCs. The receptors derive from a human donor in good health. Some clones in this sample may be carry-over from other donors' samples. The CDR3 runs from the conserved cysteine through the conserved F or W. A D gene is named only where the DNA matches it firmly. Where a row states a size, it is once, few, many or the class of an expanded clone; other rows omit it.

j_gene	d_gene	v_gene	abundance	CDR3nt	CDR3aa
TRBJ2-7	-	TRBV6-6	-	TGTGCCAGCAGTTACACGACATACTACGAGCAGTACTTC	CASSYTTYYEQYF
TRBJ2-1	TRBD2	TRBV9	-	TGTGCCAGCAGCCCCCGCTCGGGACTAGCGGGAATCAATGAGCAGTTCTTC	CASSPRSGLAGINEQFF
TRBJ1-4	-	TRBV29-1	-	TGCAGCGCTGGCGGGAGTGCAACTAATGATGAAAAACTGTTTTTT	CSAGGSATNDEKLFF
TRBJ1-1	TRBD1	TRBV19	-	TGTGCCAGTAGTAAGGGACAGGGGGAGTTTTGGAACACTGAAGCTTTCTTT	CASSKGQGEFWNTEAFF
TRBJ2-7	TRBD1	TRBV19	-	TGTGCCAGTAGCCTAAACAGGGGGCCCTACGAGCAGTACTTC	CASSLNRGPYEQYF
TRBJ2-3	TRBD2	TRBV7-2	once	TGTGCCAGCAGCTTAGTTAGCGGGGGGCATTTTCTTGCGGATACGCAGTATTTT	CASSLVSGGHFLADTQYF
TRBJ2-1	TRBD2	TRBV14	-	TGTGCCAGCAGCCAAGTGGGGACTAGCGGCTACAATGAGCAGTTCTTC	CASSQVGTSGYNEQFF
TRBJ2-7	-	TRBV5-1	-	TGCGCCAGCAGCATTTTGCATGACAGTCCCGAGCAGTACTTC	CASSILHDSPEQYF
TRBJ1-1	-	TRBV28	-	TGTGCCAGCAGAGTTACAGGGCAGGACACTGAAGCTTTCTTT	CASRVTGQDTEAFF
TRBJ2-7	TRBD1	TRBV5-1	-	TGCGCCAGCAGCTCATGGACAGGGGTAGATTACGAGCAGTACTTC	CASSSWTGVDYEQYF
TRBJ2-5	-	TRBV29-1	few	TGCAGCGTTCTCCCGATCGGAGAGACCCAGTACTTC	CSVLPIGETQYF
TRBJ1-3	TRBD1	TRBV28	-	TGTGCCAGCAGGGGGACAGGGAGCTCTGGAAACACCATATATTTT	CASRGTGSSGNTIYF
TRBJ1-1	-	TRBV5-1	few	TGCGCCAGCAGCTTGGCCCCTACGAACACTGAAGCTTTCTTT	CASSLAPTNTEAFF
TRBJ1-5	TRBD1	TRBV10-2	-	TGCGCCAGCGGGACAGGTCGGGATCAGCCCCAGCATTTT	CASGTGRDQPQHF
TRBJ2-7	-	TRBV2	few	TGTGCCAGCAGGGATGACAGTTACGAGCAGTACTTC	CASRDDSYEQYF
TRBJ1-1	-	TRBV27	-	TGTGCCAGCTCCAGGGTAGATCGGAACACTGAAGCTTTCTTT	CASSRVDRNTEAFF
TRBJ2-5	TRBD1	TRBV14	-	TGTGCCAGCAGCCCAAAGACAGGGGAGAAGACCCAGTACTTC	CASSPKTGEKTQYF
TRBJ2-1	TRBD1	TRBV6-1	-	TGTGCCAGCAGTGAAGGGGACAGCAATGAGCAGTTCTTC	CASSEGDSNEQFF
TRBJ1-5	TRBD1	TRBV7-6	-	TGTGCCAGCAGCGTACGGACAGGGGCCAATCAGCCCCAGCATTTT	CASSVRTGANQPQHF
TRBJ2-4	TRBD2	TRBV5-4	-	TGTGCCAGCAGCGGGAGGGGCGAAGCCAAAAACATTCAGTACTTC	CASSGRGEAKNIQYF
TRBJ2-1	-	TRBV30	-	TGTGCCTGGAATCCGTCCTCCTACAATGAGCAGTTCTTC	CAWNPSSYNEQFF
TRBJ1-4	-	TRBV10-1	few	TGCGCCAGCAGCCAGGGGAGTGGCGAAAAACTGTTTTTT	CASSQGSGEKLFF
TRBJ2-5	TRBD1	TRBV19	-	TGTGCCAGTAGTCGAATTCGGGAGACAGGGGGCCGGGAGACCCAGTACTTC	CASSRIRETGGRETQYF
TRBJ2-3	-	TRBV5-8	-	TGTGCCAGCAGGTTCGGGGGGCCCCATACGCAGTATTTT	CASRFGGPHTQYF
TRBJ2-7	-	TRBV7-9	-	TGTGCCAGCAGCTCGACCGGACAGCACATCTACGAGCAGTACTTC	CASSSTGQHIYEQYF
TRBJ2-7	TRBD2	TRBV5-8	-	TGTGCCAGCAGCTTGAGTTGGGTTACTAGCGATACCTACGAGCAGTACTTC	CASSLSWVTSDTYEQYF
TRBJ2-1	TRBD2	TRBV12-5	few	TGTGCTAGTGGTTTGGTGCTCGGGACTAGCAGATACAATGAGCAGTTCTTC	CASGLVLGTSRYNEQFF
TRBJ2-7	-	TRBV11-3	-	TGTGCCAGCAGCTCGGGGAATGGCTACGAGCAGTACTTC	CASSSGNGYEQYF
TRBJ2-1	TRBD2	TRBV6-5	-	TGTGCCAGCAGTAACCTAGCGGGAGGGTACAATGAGCAGTTCTTC	CASSNLAGGYNEQFF
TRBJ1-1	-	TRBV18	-	TGTGCCAGCTCACCAGAGCCCCCACTAGGAGCTTTCTTT	CASSPEPPLGAFF
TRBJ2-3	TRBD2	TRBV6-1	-	TGTGCCAGCAGTGAAGCTAGCGGGAGCCCAGATACGCAGTATTTT	CASSEASGSPDTQYF
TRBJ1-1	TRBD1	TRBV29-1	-	TGCAGCGGCAAGGGGGCGGGCGGCACTGAAGCTTTCTTT	CSGKGAGGTEAFF
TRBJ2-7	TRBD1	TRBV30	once	TGTGCCTGGGGGACAGGGGCGAGGGAGCAGTACTTC	CAWGTGAREQYF
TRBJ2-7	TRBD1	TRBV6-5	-	TGTGCCAGCAACCCGGGACAGGGATACGAGCAGTACTTC	CASNPGQGYEQYF
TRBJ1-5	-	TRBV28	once	TGTGCCAGCAGTTTATACGCAGGGTTTCGGCAGCCCCAGCATTTT	CASSLYAGFRQPQHF
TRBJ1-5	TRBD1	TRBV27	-	TGTGCCAGCAGTTTGGACAGGGGTGCAGGAAGCAATCAGCCCCAGCATTTT	CASSLDRGAGSNQPQHF
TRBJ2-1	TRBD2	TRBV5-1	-	TGCGCCAGCAGCTTGGTGGCTAGCGGGAGGGACAATGAGCAGTTCTTC	CASSLVASGRDNEQFF
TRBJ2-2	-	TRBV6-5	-	TGTGCCAGCAGACTGACAGGGAACACCGGGGAGCTGTTTTTT	CASRLTGNTGELFF
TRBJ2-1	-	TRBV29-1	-	TGCAGCGTTGATGGACAGTTCGAAAGCTCCTACAATGAGCAGTTCTTC	CSVDGQFESSYNEQFF
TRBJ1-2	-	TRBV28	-	TGTGCCAGCAGTTTAGGTCAGCGCTATGGCTACACCTTC	CASSLGQRYGYTF
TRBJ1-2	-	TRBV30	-	TGTGCCTGGAGTGTATATGGACTTGGCTACACCTTC	CAWSVYGLGYTF
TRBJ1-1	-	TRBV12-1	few	TGTGCCAGCAGCCCTTATCGGGATATCAGGGGAGGGACTGAAGCTTTCTTT	CASSPYRDIRGGTEAFF
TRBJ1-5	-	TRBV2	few	TGTGCCAGCAGTGAGAGGTTTAAGCCCCAGCATTTT	CASSERFKPQHF
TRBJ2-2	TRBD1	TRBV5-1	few	TGCGCCAGCAGCACGGGACAGGACACCGGGGAGCTGTTTTTT	CASSTGQDTGELFF
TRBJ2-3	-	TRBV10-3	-	TGTGCCATCAGTCCAGGGGGACTTAGCACAGATACGCAGTATTTT	CAISPGGLSTDTQYF
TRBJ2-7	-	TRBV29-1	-	TGCAGCGTTGGAGTCTCCTACGAGCAGTACTTC	CSVGVSYEQYF